This T cell receptor beta chain emerged from a study of cytomegalovirus exposure and HLA in healthy donors. Study context: A prior analysis found 90 million to 120 million unique TCR beta sequences from approximately 200 million T cells. HLA-typed donors contributed 80 million to 85 million unique TCRs, which were held in an early data release. Overall study results and limits: Sequencing probably produced one cluster of sequence variants that were highly shared.

The CDR3 totals 16 residues. The germline gives CDR1 KGHSH, CDR2 LQKENI. Trimming at V came to 4 bases and at J to 2 bases, leaving 7 bases not matched to a gene. This clone was recorded only once. As yet, its antigen is unknown. Primers: 60 Vbeta forward and 13 Jbeta reverse. Libraries were prepared by immunoSEQ multiplex PCR; TCRdb keeps only in-frame clonotypes and omits some of them. The data show about 130,000 clones, about two thirds seen once. V is TRBV18 and J is TRBJ1-5; 8 bases fit TRBD1. Source material: PBMCs. The clonotype originates from a man between 35 and 55 years old in good health and CMV-seropositive. CDR3 loop: CASSQIETGGNQPQHF. The CDR3 DNA follows: TGTGCCAGCTCACAGATAGAGACAGGGGGCAATCAGCCCCAGCATTTT.